These T cell receptor beta chains were read from a single sample in a study of cytomegalovirus exposure and HLA in healthy donors. TCRdb's table, derived via immunoSEQ multiplex PCR, lists solely in-frame clones and lacks some. The sample shows about 60,000 clones, over 55% of them seen only once. What was sequenced was PBMCs. Source of these receptors: a man in his forties or fifties in good health and CMV-seropositive. Both conserved end residues are part of each CDR3. The order of the fields is CDR3 length, clone size, D gene, V gene, J gene, CDR3 DNA, CDR3 protein. A D gene is named only where the DNA matches it firmly. Size is omitted from some rows. Given values are once, few, many or a class for expanded clones.

12,-,TRBD2,TRBV7-3,TRBJ2-1,TGTGCCAGCAGCCCTCCCGGGGGGAAACAGTTCTTC,CASSPPGGKQFF
12,-,-,TRBV6-6,TRBJ2-7,TGTGCCAGCAGCCCCGACAACTACGAGCAGTACTTC,CASSPDNYEQYF
12,-,-,TRBV5-1,TRBJ2-5,TGCGCCAGCACGGGGGGCGGCGAGACCCAGTACTTC,CASTGGGETQYF
17,-,-,TRBV19,TRBJ1-1,TGTGCCAGTAGTATACGCGCAGGGACTGGATTGAACACTGAAGCTTTCTTT,CASSIRAGTGLNTEAFF
15,-,TRBD2,TRBV7-8,TRBJ2-7,TGTGCCAGCAGCTCGGGACTAGCGGGGCCTTACGAGCAGTACTTC,CASSSGLAGPYEQYF
15,-,-,TRBV6-5,TRBJ2-3,TGTGCCAGCAGTTACCCAGGGGCGTCCACAGATACGCAGTATTTT,CASSYPGASTDTQYF
16,-,-,TRBV4-3,TRBJ2-3,TGCGCCAGCAGCCAAGATAGAGGGGGAATGCCAGATACGCAGTATTTT,CASSQDRGGMPDTQYF
13,-,TRBD2,TRBV5-4,TRBJ2-5,TGTGCCAGCAGGGAGGGACTAGATGGGACCCAGTACTTC,CASREGLDGTQYF
13,-,-,TRBV4-1,TRBJ2-7,TGCGCCAGCAGCCAAGGTCTCTCCTACGAGCAGTACTTC,CASSQGLSYEQYF
13,-,-,TRBV7-2,TRBJ2-4,TGTGCCAGCAGCGGATACAGCAAAAACATTCAGTACTTC,CASSGYSKNIQYF
15,-,-,TRBV6-5,TRBJ2-7,TGTGCCAGCAGTTACGCGGCGGGGTCGACCTACGAGCAGTACTTC,CASSYAAGSTYEQYF
12,once,TRBD1,TRBV25-1,TRBJ1-2,TGTGCCACCGGACAGGGTAACTATGGCTACACCTTC,CATGQGNYGYTF
15,-,TRBD2,TRBV19,TRBJ2-7,TGTGCCAGTAGTATAGGGACTAGAGGCGGCGACGAGCAGTACTTC,CASSIGTRGGDEQYF
13,few,-,TRBV5-5,TRBJ2-2,TGTGCCAGCAGCTTGAACAGGGCCGGGGAGCTGTTTTTT,CASSLNRAGELFF
14,-,-,TRBV7-9,TRBJ2-5,TGTGCCAGCAGCTTCCCGGGGGTACAAGAGACCCAGTACTTC,CASSFPGVQETQYF
13,few,TRBD1,TRBV6-1,TRBJ2-7,TGTGCCAGCAGTCCTGACAGGGTCACCGAGCAGTACTTC,CASSPDRVTEQYF
16,-,-,TRBV19,TRBJ2-5,TGTGCCAGTAGCACCTCTCAAAAGGGGGGGAGGGAGACCCAGTACTTC,CASSTSQKGGRETQYF
17,-,TRBD2,TRBV7-2,TRBJ2-5,TGTGCCAGCAGCCAGCAGTCGGCTAGCGGGGGGTTGCAGACCCAGTACTTC,CASSQQSASGGLQTQYF
17,-,TRBD1,TRBV5-1,TRBJ1-4,TGCGCCAGCAGCTTGGGGGGCAGGGGGACAACTAATGAAAAACTGTTTTTT,CASSLGGRGTTNEKLFF
15,few,TRBD1,TRBV5-4,TRBJ2-6,TGTGCCAGCAGCCCCGACAGGGAGGGGGCCAACGTCCTGACTTTC,CASSPDREGANVLTF
15,-,-,TRBV5-4,TRBJ2-5,TGTGCCAGCAGCTTGAATCGAGGGCTCGAGGGGACCCAGTACTTC,CASSLNRGLEGTQYF
19,-,-,TRBV9,TRBJ1-2,TGTGCCAGCAGCGTAGCCTTGGGGGGTACAGCGGGATTTAACTATGGCTACACCTTC,CASSVALGGTAGFNYGYTF
14,-,-,TRBV5-1,TRBJ2-7,TGCGCCAGCTATGGTGACGGGTTAGGCCTCGAGCAGTACTTC,CASYGDGLGLEQYF
14,-,TRBD2,TRBV5-1,TRBJ2-3,TGCGCCAGCCGACTAGCGGTCTACACAGATACGCAGTATTTT,CASRLAVYTDTQYF
13,-,-,TRBV5-8,TRBJ2-2,TGTGCCAGCAGGGGAGGACTTGGCGGGGAGCTGTTTTTT,CASRGGLGGELFF
14,-,-,TRBV6-1,TRBJ1-5,TGTGCCAGCAGTAAGCGACAGGCGCCTCAGCCCCAGCATTTT,CASSKRQAPQPQHF
17,-,-,TRBV19,TRBJ1-2,TGTGCCAGTCCTATGACGGGGCGGGACGGTGCTTTTTTCGGCTACACCTTC,CASPMTGRDGAFFGYTF
14,-,TRBD2,TRBV7-2,TRBJ2-1,TGTGCCAGCAGCTTAGTAGCGGGGGCCAATGAGCAGTTCTTC,CASSLVAGANEQFF
14,-,-,TRBV18,TRBJ2-7,TGTGCCAGCTCACGGGAGGGACAGGACTACGAGCAGTACTTC,CASSREGQDYEQYF
14,-,-,TRBV18,TRBJ1-2,TGTGCCAGCTCACCAGGGTCACAGGGAAGTGGCTACACCTTC,CASSPGSQGSGYTF
16,-,-,TRBV4-1,TRBJ2-1,TGCGCCAGCAGCCAGATGGACTTGATCTCCTACAATGAGCAGTTCTTC,CASSQMDLISYNEQFF
13,-,-,TRBV5-6,TRBJ1-2,TGTGCCAGCATCCTACAGGGATACTATGGCTACACCTTC,CASILQGYYGYTF
15,-,-,TRBV14,TRBJ2-3,TGTGCCAGCAGCTTCCGGGGGAAACTCACAGATACGCAGTATTTT,CASSFRGKLTDTQYF
15,-,TRBD1,TRBV6-5,TRBJ1-2,TGTGCCAGCAGTTACGTGGCAGGGGGCGCAGGGGGCTACACCTTC,CASSYVAGGAGGYTF
11,-,TRBD1,TRBV20-1,TRBJ2-7,TGCAGTGCGCGACAGGGGTACGAGCAGTACTTC,CSARQGYEQYF
16,once,-,TRBV7-8,TRBJ2-7,TGTGCCAGCAGCCCTCGCGTTGCGGGGGCCTCCTACGAGCAGTACTTC,CASSPRVAGASYEQYF
14,-,-,TRBV2,TRBJ1-5,TGTGCCAGCAGCGCCCGGACAGTATACCAGCCCCAGCATTTT,CASSARTVYQPQHF
13,-,TRBD1,TRBV6-1,TRBJ2-7,TGTGCCAGCAGTCCTGACAGGGTCACCGAGCAGTACTTC,CASSPDRVTEQYF
18,-,TRBD2,TRBV5-4,TRBJ2-1,TGTGCCAGCAGCCAAGGACTAGCGGGGTCCACACAAAACAATGAGCAGTTCTTC,CASSQGLAGSTQNNEQFF
13,-,-,TRBV2,TRBJ1-5,TGTGCCAGCACCCGAGGTAGCAATCAGCCCCAGCATTTT,CASTRGSNQPQHF
15,-,-,TRBV14,TRBJ2-7,TGTGCCAGCAGCTCCTACAGGGCACCTCTCTACGAGCAGTACTTC,CASSSYRAPLYEQYF
15,-,-,TRBV9,TRBJ1-2,TGTGCCAGCAGCGCAGACAGGTCCCCGGGGTATGGCTACACCTTC,CASSADRSPGYGYTF
17,-,TRBD1,TRBV27,TRBJ2-4,TGTGCCAGCAGTTTATTTCCTATGGACAGGGATGGAAACATTCAGTACTTC,CASSLFPMDRDGNIQYF
11,-,-,TRBV4-2,TRBJ1-2,TGTGCCAGCAGCTTCAGGGGTGGCTACACCTTC,CASSFRGGYTF
17,-,TRBD1,TRBV18,TRBJ1-5,TGTGCCAGCTCACTGTCAAAAACGACAGGGGGCAATCAGCCCCAGCATTTT,CASSLSKTTGGNQPQHF
16,-,-,TRBV9,TRBJ1-1,TGTGCCAGCAGCCCCGGGGGGGGATCTATGAACACTGAAGCTTTCTTT,CASSPGGGSMNTEAFF
13,-,-,TRBV15,TRBJ2-5,TGTGCCACCAGCAGAGAGGGGCGAAAGACCCAGTACTTC,CATSREGRKTQYF
13,-,-,TRBV5-1,TRBJ2-7,TGCGCCAGCAGTGATCTCGCCGGCTACGAGCAGTACTTC,CASSDLAGYEQYF
12,-,-,TRBV11-2,TRBJ2-7,TGTGCCAGCAGCCCCATTAGGGGTGAGCAGTACTTC,CASSPIRGEQYF
12,-,-,TRBV5-8,TRBJ1-4,TGTGCCAGCAGCTGGGAGGGTGAAAAACTGTTTTTT,CASSWEGEKLFF
14,-,-,TRBV9,TRBJ2-5,TGTGCCAGCAGCCGCATTGAGGGCGGAGAGACCCAGTACTTC,CASSRIEGGETQYF
14,-,TRBD1,TRBV7-2,TRBJ1-6,TGTGCCAGCAGCCCAGGACAGGGGGGTTCACCCCTCCACTTT,CASSPGQGGSPLHF
14,-,TRBD1,TRBV6-5,TRBJ1-4,TGTGCCAGCATGCCGACAGGGGGAAATGAAAAACTGTTTTTT,CASMPTGGNEKLFF
13,-,-,TRBV5-6,TRBJ1-1,TGTGCCAGCGCCCCGACAGTGAACACTGAAGCTTTCTTT,CASAPTVNTEAFF
15,few,-,TRBV30,TRBJ1-2,TGTGCCTGGAGTGTGAAGGACAGCGCTAACTATGGCTACACCTTC,CAWSVKDSANYGYTF
17,-,-,TRBV7-9,TRBJ2-7,TGTGCCAGCAGCCCCGGGGGTGGGACCGACAACGCCTACGAGCAGTACTTC,CASSPGGGTDNAYEQYF
15,-,-,TRBV4-3,TRBJ2-3,TGCGCCAGCAGCCAAGAATCGGGATCCACAGATACGCAGTATTTT,CASSQESGSTDTQYF
13,-,-,TRBV28,TRBJ1-2,TGTGCCAGCACCCCGACAGGATACTATGGCTACACCTTC,CASTPTGYYGYTF
14,-,-,TRBV19,TRBJ1-6,TGTGCCAGTAATCCGAGCTCCTATAATTCACCCCTCCACTTT,CASNPSSYNSPLHF
14,-,TRBD1,TRBV6-5,TRBJ1-4,TGTGCCAGCAGCCTTGACAGGGGGCATGAAAAACTGTTTTTT,CASSLDRGHEKLFF